The present T cell receptor (beta chain) was sequenced within a study of T cells in Graves' hyperthyroidism and ophthalmopathy. The CDR3 spans 13 residues. Germline V gives CDR1 MGHRA, CDR2 YSYEKL. Trimming removed 3 bases from V and 7 bases from J, with 7 bases in between. Worth noting for this clonotype: Since a much larger clone is just one base distant, this may be a read error.

TCR beta CDR3 regions were amplified from RNA. First-round RT-PCR with HTBI primers amplified the TCR CDR3 region. TCRdb reprocessed the multiplex PCR reads via MiXCR and lists one record per CDR3 protein. The profile covers about 350,000 distinct CDR3 sequences, with approximately 15% appearing a single time and under 30% taken by the ten largest. The sequencing sample was made of blood. The chain carries TRBV4-1 and TRBJ1-6, with D uncertain. This clonotype originated in a woman younger than 45 with Graves' hyperthyroidism. The CDR3 DNA is TGCGCCAGCAGCCAGACACTGAATTCACCCCTCCACTTT. The encoded protein is CASSQTLNSPLHF.